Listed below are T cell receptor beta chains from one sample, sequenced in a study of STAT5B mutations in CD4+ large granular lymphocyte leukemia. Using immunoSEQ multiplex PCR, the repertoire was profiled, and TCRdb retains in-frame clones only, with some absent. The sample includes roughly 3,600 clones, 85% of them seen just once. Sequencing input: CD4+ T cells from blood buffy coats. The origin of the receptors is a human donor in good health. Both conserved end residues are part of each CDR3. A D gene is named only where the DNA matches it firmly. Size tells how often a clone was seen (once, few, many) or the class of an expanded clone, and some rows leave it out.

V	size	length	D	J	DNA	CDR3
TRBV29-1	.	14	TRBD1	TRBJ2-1	TGCAGCGTCACCCGGACAGGGGATTACAATGAGCAGTTCTTC	CSVTRTGDYNEQFF
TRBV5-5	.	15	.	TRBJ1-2	TGTGCCAGCAGCTTGGTGGTCGTTACCCGAGGCGGCTACACCTTC	CASSLVVVTRGGYTF
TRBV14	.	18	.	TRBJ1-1	TGTGCCAGCAGCCAAAAGAGGGCTAGCCTCTTGTCGAACACTGAAGCTTTCTTT	CASSQKRASLLSNTEAFF
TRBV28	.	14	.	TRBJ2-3	TGTGCCAGCAGTGACACTACTAGCACAGATACGCAGTATTTT	CASSDTTSTDTQYF
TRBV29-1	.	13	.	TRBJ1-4	TGCAGCGCCTTACATTCTTCTAATGAAAAACTGTTTTTT	CSALHSSNEKLFF
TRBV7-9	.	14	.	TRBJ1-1	TGTGCCAGCAGCTTAGAAAGCGTGAACACTGAAGCTTTCTTT	CASSLESVNTEAFF
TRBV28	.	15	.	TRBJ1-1	TGTGCCAGCAGTTTAACGGGCGACAGGAACACTGAAGCTTTCTTT	CASSLTGDRNTEAFF
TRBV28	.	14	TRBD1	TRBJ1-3	TGTGCCAGCAGCGACAGGGCAGCCGGAAACACCATATATTTT	CASSDRAAGNTIYF
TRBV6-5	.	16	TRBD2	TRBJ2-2	TGTGCCAGCAGTTTGCAACTAGCGGAATACACCGGGGAGCTGTTTTTT	CASSLQLAEYTGELFF
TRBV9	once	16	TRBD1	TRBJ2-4	TGTGCCAGCAGCGTAGAGGTGACAGGGAATAAAAACATTCAGTACTTC	CASSVEVTGNKNIQYF
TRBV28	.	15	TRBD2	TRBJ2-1	TGTGCCAGCAGTTTAGGCGGGAGGGAATACAATGAGCAGTTCTTC	CASSLGGREYNEQFF
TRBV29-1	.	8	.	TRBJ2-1	TGCAGCGTTGATGAGCAGTTCTTC	CSVDEQFF
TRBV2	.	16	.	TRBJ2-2	TGTGCCAGCAGTGAAGGATCTGGGAGCGCGACCGGGGAGCTGTTTTTT	CASSEGSGSATGELFF
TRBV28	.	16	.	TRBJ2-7	TGTGCCAGCAGTCCCCCCCTCCGGGGAGGTTCCTACGAGCAGTACTTC	CASSPPLRGGSYEQYF
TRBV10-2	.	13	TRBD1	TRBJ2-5	TGCGCCAGCAGCCGGGACAGCCAAGAGACCCAGTACTTC	CASSRDSQETQYF
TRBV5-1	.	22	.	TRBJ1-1	TGCGCCAGCAGCTCGGACTCAATAGGACCCGGGACCGTCGACCGAATGAACACTGAAGCTTTCTTT	CASSSDSIGPGTVDRMNTEAFF
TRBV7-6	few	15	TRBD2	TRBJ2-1	TGTGCCAGCAGCCCAACTAGCGGAACCTACAATGAGCAGTTCTTC	CASSPTSGTYNEQFF
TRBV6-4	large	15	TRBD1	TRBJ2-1	TGTGCCAGCAGTGATCTGGGACAGGGGGTGAATGAGCAGTTCTTC	CASSDLGQGVNEQFF
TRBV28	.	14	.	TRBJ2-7	TGTGCCAGCAGTTTATCGGCGTACTCCTACGAGCAGTACTTC	CASSLSAYSYEQYF
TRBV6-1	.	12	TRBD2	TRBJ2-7	TGTGCCAGCGGAAGGCTAGCGGACGAGCAGTACTTC	CASGRLADEQYF
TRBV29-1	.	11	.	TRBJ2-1	TGCAGCGTTCAGGCGGACAATGAGCAGTTCTTC	CSVQADNEQFF
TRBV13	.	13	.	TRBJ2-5	TGTGCCAGCAGCCGCGGGACGGAAGAGACCCAGTACTTC	CASSRGTEETQYF
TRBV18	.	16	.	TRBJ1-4	TGTGCCAGCTCACTCCAAGACAGCGCAACTAATGAAAAACTGTTTTTT	CASSLQDSATNEKLFF
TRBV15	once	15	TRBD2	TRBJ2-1	TGTGCCACCAGCAAAACTAGCGGGCGAGGGAATGAGCAGTTCTTC	CATSKTSGRGNEQFF
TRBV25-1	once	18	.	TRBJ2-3	TGTGCCAGCAGTGAATATGAGGAGTGGCCTACTAGCACAGATACGCAGTATTTT	CASSEYEEWPTSTDTQYF
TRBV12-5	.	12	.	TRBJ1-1	TGTGCTAGTGGTTTGGGGACAGCTGAAGCTTTCTTT	CASGLGTAEAFF
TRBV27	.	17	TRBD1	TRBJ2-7	TGTGCCAGCAGTCTCTACCTCCCAGGGACAGGGGGGCATGGGCAGTACTTC	CASSLYLPGTGGHGQYF
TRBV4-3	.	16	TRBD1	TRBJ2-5	TGCGCCAGCAGCCAAGCGACCGGGACAGGGGGGGAGACCCAGTACTTC	CASSQATGTGGETQYF
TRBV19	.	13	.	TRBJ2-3	TGTGCCAGTAGTATCAGGGGTAAAGATACGCAGTATTTT	CASSIRGKDTQYF
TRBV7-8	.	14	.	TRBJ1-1	TGTGCCAGCAGCCCAGGTTCAGGGCGGTTGGAAGGTTTCTTT	CASSPGSGRLEGFF
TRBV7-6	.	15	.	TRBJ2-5	TGTGCCAGCACCTCAGAGTGGACTGACCAAGAGACCCAGTACTTC	CASTSEWTDQETQYF
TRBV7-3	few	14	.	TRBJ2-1	TGTGCCAGCAGCAGGGCTTCCTCGTACAATGAGCAGTTCTTC	CASSRASSYNEQFF
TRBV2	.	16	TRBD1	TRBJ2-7	TGTGCCAGCAGGGGCGTAAGGGACAGTAATTCCTACGAGCAGTACTTC	CASRGVRDSNSYEQYF
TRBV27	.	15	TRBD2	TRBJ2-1	TGTGCCAGCAGTTCGGGACTAGCGGGAGGGAATGAGCAGTTCTTC	CASSSGLAGGNEQFF
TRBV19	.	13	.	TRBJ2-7	TGTGCCAGTAGTATAAACTGGGATGACGAGCAGTACTTC	CASSINWDDEQYF
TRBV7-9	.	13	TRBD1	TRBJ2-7	TGTGCCAGCAGCCCCGGGACAGGCTACGAGCAGTACTTC	CASSPGTGYEQYF
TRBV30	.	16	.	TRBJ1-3	TGTGCCTGGAGTGGGCCAGCATTCCTCTCTGGAAACACCATATATTTT	CAWSGPAFLSGNTIYF
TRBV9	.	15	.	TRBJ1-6	TGTGCCAGCAGCGTAGAGGCAGGGGAAGTTTCACCCCTCCACTTT	CASSVEAGEVSPLHF
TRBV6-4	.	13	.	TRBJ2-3	TGTGCCAGCAGTAGCGGGAGCACAGATACGCAGTATTTT	CASSSGSTDTQYF
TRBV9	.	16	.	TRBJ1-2	TGTGCCAGCAGCCCCGGGAGGGCAGGGGAATGGTATGGCTACACCTTC	CASSPGRAGEWYGYTF
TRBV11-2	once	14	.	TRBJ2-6	TGTGCCAGCAGCTTGCACTCTGGGGCCAACGTCCTGACTTTC	CASSLHSGANVLTF
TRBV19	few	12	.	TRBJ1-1	TGTGCCGCTTCACAAGGAAACACTGAAGCTTTCTTT	CAASQGNTEAFF
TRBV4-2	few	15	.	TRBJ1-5	TGTGCCAGCAGCCAAGATAGACTCGGTGGTCAGCCCCAGCATTTT	CASSQDRLGGQPQHF
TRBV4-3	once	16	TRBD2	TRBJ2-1	TGCGCCAGCAGCCAAGAGGGTAGCGGGAGCTACAATGAGCAGTTCTTC	CASSQEGSGSYNEQFF
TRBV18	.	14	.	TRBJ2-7	TGTGCCAGCTCACCGGCAGGAGCCTCCTACGAGCAGTACTTC	CASSPAGASYEQYF
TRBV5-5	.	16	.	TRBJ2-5	TGTGCCAGCAGCCTTTGGGGGATGCGGGGCGAAGAGACCCAGTACTTC	CASSLWGMRGEETQYF
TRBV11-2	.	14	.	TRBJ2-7	TGTGCCAGCAGCTTAGTACAGGGCCACTACGAGCAGTACTTC	CASSLVQGHYEQYF
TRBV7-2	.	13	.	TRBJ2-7	TGTGCCAGCAGCTCGGCAGGGTACTACGAGCAGTACTTC	CASSSAGYYEQYF
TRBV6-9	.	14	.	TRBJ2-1	TGTGCCAGCCGCCGCCCCCCTCCTATCAATGAGCAGTTCTTC	CASRRPPPINEQFF
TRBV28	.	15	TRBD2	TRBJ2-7	TGTGCCAGCAGCCCAAATAGCGGGGAAGGCTACGAGCAGTACTTC	CASSPNSGEGYEQYF
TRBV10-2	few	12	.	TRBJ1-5	TGCGCCGTGGGGGGGGCTGATCAGCCCCAGCATTTT	CAVGGADQPQHF
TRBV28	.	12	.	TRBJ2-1	TGTGCCAGCAACGAGGGCTACAATGAGCAGTTCTTC	CASNEGYNEQFF
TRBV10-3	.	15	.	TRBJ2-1	TGTGCCATCAGTGGGGATGGCGGGACAGATAATGAGCAGTTCTTC	CAISGDGGTDNEQFF
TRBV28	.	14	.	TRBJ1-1	TGTGCCAGCAGTGAACTAACGGGGGACACTGAAGCTTTCTTT	CASSELTGDTEAFF
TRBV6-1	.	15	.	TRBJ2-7	TGTGCCAGCAGTCCCCTCCACGGGGACCCCTACGAGCAGTACTTC	CASSPLHGDPYEQYF
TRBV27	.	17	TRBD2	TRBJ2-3	TGTGCCAGCAGTTTATCCGGCGGACTAGCGTTGACAGATACGCAGTATTTT	CASSLSGGLALTDTQYF
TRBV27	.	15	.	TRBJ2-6	TGTGCCAGCAGTTTCTACCTCTCTGGGGCCAACGTCCTGACTTTC	CASSFYLSGANVLTF
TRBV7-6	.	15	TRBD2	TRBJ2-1	TGTGCCAGCAGCTCAGGACTAGCGGGAGCGCAAGTACAGTTCTTC	CASSSGLAGAQVQFF
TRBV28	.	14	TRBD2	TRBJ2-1	TGTGCCAGCTCTAGCGGGGGGTCCTACAATGAGCAGTTCTTC	CASSSGGSYNEQFF